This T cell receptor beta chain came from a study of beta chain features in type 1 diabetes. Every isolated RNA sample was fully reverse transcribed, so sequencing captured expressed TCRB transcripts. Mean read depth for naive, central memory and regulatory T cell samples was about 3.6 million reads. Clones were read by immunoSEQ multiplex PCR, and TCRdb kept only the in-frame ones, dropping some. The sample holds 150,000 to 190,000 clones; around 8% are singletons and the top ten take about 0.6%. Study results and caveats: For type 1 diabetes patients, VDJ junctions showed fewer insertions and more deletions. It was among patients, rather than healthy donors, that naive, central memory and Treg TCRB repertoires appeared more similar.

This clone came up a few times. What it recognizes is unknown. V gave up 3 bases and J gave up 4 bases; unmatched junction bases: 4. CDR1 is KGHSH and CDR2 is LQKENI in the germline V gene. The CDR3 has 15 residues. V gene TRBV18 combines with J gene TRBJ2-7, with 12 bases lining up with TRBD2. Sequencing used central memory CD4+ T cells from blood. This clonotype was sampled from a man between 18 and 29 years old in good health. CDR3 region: CASSPRTSGAYEQYF. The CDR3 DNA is TGTGCCAGCTCACCCCGGACTAGCGGGGCTTACGAGCAGTACTTC.